These 30 T cell receptor beta chains were all obtained from the same sample, sequenced in a study of blood T cell repertoires in COVID-19. This table comes from immunoSEQ multiplex PCR, and its TCRdb copy is limited to in-frame clones, with some not included. The sample consists of under 250,000 clones, about 90% of them appearing once. The specimen was peripheral blood. Source of these receptors: a man aged 25-40 years with COVID-19, enrolled during active disease.

This clone was seen just once. J is TRBJ2-2 and V is TRBV5-4; 11 nucleotides line up with TRBD1. This CDR3 spans 16 amino acids. CDR1 is SGHNT, CDR2 YYREEE, per germline (reference sequence). Trimming at V came to 3 bases and at J to 7 bases, leaving 8 bases not matched to a gene. Written as DNA, the CDR3 is TGTGCCAGCAGCTCGCCGGACAGGGGGCCTATCGGGGAGCTGTTTTTT. Translation gives CASSSPDRGPIGELFF.

This chain connects TRBV7-9 to TRBJ1-1; 8 bases agree with TRBD1. The CDR3 totals 15 residues. Germline values: CDR1 SEHNR, CDR2 FQNEAQ (reference sequence). V gave up 4 bases and J gave up 7 bases; unmatched junction bases: 11. The CDR3 DNA sequence: TGTGCCAGCAGCTCCTCACGACAGGGGTTTAGTGAAGCTTTCTTT. This codes for CASSSSRQGFSEAFF.

The chain employs TRBV2 and TRBJ2-7; D possibly corresponds to TRBD1 (6 bases). This CDR3 contains 14 residues. CDR1 is SNHLY, CDR2 FYNNEI, per germline. V gave up 4 bases and J gave up 1 base, with 11 bases separating them. The DNA for the CDR3 is TGTGCCAGCAGTGGGACAGATCGGTCCTACGAGCAGTACTTC. This gives the protein CASSGTDRSYEQYF.

This clone was seen once. The chain links TRBV6-6 to TRBJ1-1; weak D call: TRBD1 (6 bases). Germline CDR1 MNHNY, CDR2 SVGAGI (reference sequence). The CDR3 extends over 14 amino acids. Trimming pared 5 bases from V and 1 base from J, leaving 11 bases between. This chain's CDR3 is CASSPDRSNTEAFF. DNA for the CDR3: TGTGCCAGCAGTCCTGACAGGTCGAACACTGAAGCTTTCTTT.

On this clone itself: The identical CDR3 is also encoded by other nucleotide sequences in the sample. J is TRBJ2-7 and V is TRBV7-2; 12 bases are a match to TRBD2. The CDR3 has 15 amino acids. Unmatched junction bases numbered 3, after V lost 3 bases and J lost 3 bases. Germline CDR1 reads SGHTA; CDR2 reads FQGNSA. For the CDR3, the DNA is TGTGCCAGCAGCTTGCTAGCGGGAGGGGGCTACGAGCAGTACTTC. This sequence encodes CASSLLAGGGYEQYF.

The rearrangement links TRBV7-2 to TRBJ1-1, with 8 bases matching TRBD1. The length of the CDR3 is 15 residues. V trimming: 1 base; J trimming: 3 bases; junction bases outside the gene matches: 4. Germline CDR1 and CDR2: SGHTA and FQGNSA. In DNA form, the CDR3 reads TGTGCCAGCAGCTTAGAACCCAGGGGGCACACTGAAGCTTTCTTT. It codes for CASSLEPRGHTEAFF.

This chain connects TRBV5-1 to TRBJ2-7, with D possibly being TRBD1 (5 bases). This CDR3 has 14 residues. The V end lost 2 bases, the J end lost 0 bases, and 9 bases lay between the germline ends. Germline V CDR1 and CDR2: SGHRS, YFSETQ. CDR3 in amino acids: CASSFEGASYEQYF. Written as DNA, the CDR3 is TGCGCCAGCAGCTTTGAAGGGGCCTCCTACGAGCAGTACTTC. Filled out from reference TRBV5-1 and TRBJ2-7, the complete variable domain reads KAGVTQTPRYLIKTRGQQVTLSCSPISGHRSVSWYQQTPGQGLQFLFEYFSETQRNKGNFPGRFSGRQFSNSRSEMNVSTLELGDSALYLCASSFEGASYEQYFGPGTRLTVT.

The CDR3 is CASSQGLAGPYEQYF. The CDR3 nucleotides are TGTGCCAGCAGCCAAGGGCTAGCGGGGCCCTACGAGCAGTACTTC. The chain carries TRBV3-1 (or the pseudogene TRBV3-2) and TRBJ2-7; 9 bases line up with TRBD2. CDR3 length: 15 residues. Germline CDR1 LGHDT, CDR2 YNNKEL (reference sequence). The V gene end was trimmed by 1 base and the J gene end by 2 bases; junction bases not matched to a gene: 3.

V and J are TRBV6-5 and TRBJ2-2; 9 bases align to TRBD1. CDR3 length equals 15 residues. Germline V gene lookup returns CDR1 MNHEY and CDR2 SVGAGI. Trimming removed 7 bases from V and 4 bases from J; junction bases left unmatched: 7. This CDR3 reads CASNLQGASTGELFF. The CDR3 coding sequence is TGTGCCAGCAATCTACAGGGGGCGAGCACCGGGGAGCTGTTTTTT.

This sequence joins TRBV7-9 and TRBJ1-4; the D gene is possibly TRBD1 (6 bases). The CDR3 covers 13 residues. From germline, CDR1 is SEHNR and CDR2 FQNEAQ (reference sequence). V gave up 5 bases and J gave up 11 bases, with 15 bases separating them. CDR3 bases: TGTGCCAGCAGCACCGGGGGGGCCGACAAACTGTTTTTT. This translates into CASSTGGADKLFF. The complete variable domain, with remaining parts taken from reference TRBV7-9 and TRBJ1-4, reads DTGVSQNPRHKITKRGQNVTFRCDPISEHNRLYWYRQTLGQGPEFLTYFQNEAQLEKSRLLSDRFSAERPKGSFSTLEIQRTEQGDSAMYLCASSTGGADKLFFGSGTQLSVL.

The rearrangement joins TRBV3-1 (or the pseudogene TRBV3-2) to TRBJ1-6; D is unresolved. The CDR3 length is 16 residues. CDR1 and CDR2 (germline): LGHDT, YNNKEL (reference sequence). V was cut by 1 base and J by 9 bases, with 16 bases left in between. The CDR3 is CASSQVPGRSRSPLHF. Written as DNA, the CDR3 is TGTGCCAGCAGCCAAGTTCCTGGGAGAAGTCGTTCACCCCTCCACTTT.

The rearrangement links TRBV19 to TRBJ1-5; D may be TRBD1 (5 bases). V lost 3 bases and J lost 4, with 10 bases in between. CDR1 and CDR2 from the germline V gene are LNHDA and SQIVND (reference sequence). The CDR3 is 14 residues long. As DNA, the CDR3 is TGTGCCAGTAGTATTTGGGGCAGTAATCAGCCCCAGCATTTT. This codes for CASSIWGSNQPQHF.

This sequence joins TRBV6-1 and TRBJ2-1; the match to TRBD2 covers 14 bases. The CDR3 totals 20 residues. V shed 3 bases and J 1 base; nucleotides not matched to a gene: 11. Germline V gives CDR1 MNHNS, CDR2 SASEGT. In nucleotides, the CDR3 is TGTGCCAGCAGTGATACGACTAGCGGGAGGGAAAGATGGTCCTACAATGAGCAGTTCTTC. The encoded protein is CASSDTTSGRERWSYNEQFF.

The gene calls are TRBV27 and TRBJ2-2; 9 nucleotides match TRBD2. CDR1 MNHEY and CDR2 SMNVEV come from the germline V gene (reference sequence). The CDR3 extends over 16 amino acids. The ends lost 2 bases at V and 6 bases at J; junction bases unmatched: 7. CDR3 region: CASSLRGLAWSGELFF. CDR3 nucleotides: TGTGCCAGCAGTTTAAGGGGACTAGCCTGGTCCGGGGAGCTGTTTTTT.

The chain joins TRBV5-4 to TRBJ1-3; a weak D match, TRBD1 (6 bases). V lost 4 bases and J lost 2, with 16 bases in between. CDR1 and CDR2 (germline): SGHNT, YYREEE (reference sequence). The CDR3 has 16 residues. The DNA of the CDR3 is TGTGCCAGCAGCCCGCCGGGACACATCGCTGGAAACACCATATATTTT. As protein: CASSPPGHIAGNTIYF.

The chain is built from TRBV27 and TRBJ1-2; 9 bases are a match to TRBD1. The CDR3 runs to 16 residues. V shed 5 bases and J 2 bases; nucleotides not matched to a gene: 9. The germline V gene encodes CDR1 MNHEY and CDR2 SMNVEV (reference sequence). The DNA for the CDR3 is TGTGCCAGCAGTCCAACGGACAGGGGCCTAAACTATGGCTACACCTTC. It yields the protein CASSPTDRGLNYGYTF.

The rearrangement links TRBV12-5 to TRBJ2-5; TRBD1 agrees at 10 bases. J was trimmed by 4 bases and V by 6 bases; bases with no gene match: 23. CDR1 is LGHNT, CDR2 FRNRAP, per germline. The CDR3 is made up of 20 amino acids. The CDR3 coding sequence is TGTGCTAGTGGCCTCCACCCTAAGGGACAGGGGAGGTATGGGGGAGAGACCCAGTACTTC. Amino acids: CASGLHPKGQGRYGGETQYF.

The chain joins TRBV18 to TRBJ2-2; D gene uncertain. V was clipped by 3 bases and J by 1 base, with 9 bases between them. The CDR3 covers 15 residues. CDR1 and CDR2 (germline): KGHSH, LQKENI. The CDR3 coding sequence is TGTGCCAGCTCACCGTCGCCGGGGAACACCGGGGAGCTGTTTTTT. As protein: CASSPSPGNTGELFF.

The chain uses TRBV6-2 or TRBV6-3 and TRBJ2-3, with D possibly matching TRBD2 (7 bases). The CDR3 totals 17 residues. The germline V gene has CDR1 MNHEY and CDR2 SVGEGT. V gave up 0 bases and J gave up 4 bases, with 17 bases separating them. The CDR3 here is CASSYSRGGGRADTQYF. The CDR3 DNA follows: TGTGCCAGCAGTTACTCCCGAGGGGGGGGGCGCGCAGATACGCAGTATTTT.

The rearrangement links TRBV25-1 to TRBJ2-7, with 11 bases identical to TRBD1. The CDR3 has 15 amino acids. Unmatched junction bases numbered 3, after V lost 2 bases and J lost 3 bases. CDR1 is MGHDK and CDR2 is SYGVNS in the germline V gene. Written as DNA, the CDR3 is TGTGCCAGCAGTGAAACCGGGACAGGGGGCTACGAGCAGTACTTC. This gives the protein CASSETGTGGYEQYF.

This clone was picked up a small number of times. The genes are TRBV6-5 and TRBJ1-2; D perhaps matches TRBD1 (6 bases). Germline-derived CDR1 and CDR2 are MNHEY and SVGAGI. The CDR3 consists of 14 residues. V lost 6 bases, J lost 2 bases, and 13 bases lay in between. The CDR3 region has the DNA TGTGCCAGCAGCCCCGGACAGTTCAACTATGGCTACACCTTC. Protein sequence: CASSPGQFNYGYTF.

This clone has just a few counts. The rearrangement uses TRBV6-2 or TRBV6-3 and TRBJ2-7, with TRBD2 matching 9 bases. Germline V gene sequence: CDR1 MNHEY, CDR2 SVGEGT. The ends lost 4 bases at V and 2 bases at J; junction bases unmatched: 12. There are 17 residues in the CDR3. The CDR3 loop reads CASSSRSGRLRAYEQYF. CDR3 sequence (DNA): TGTGCCAGCAGTTCCAGGAGCGGGAGGCTTAGAGCCTACGAGCAGTACTTC.

The V and J genes are TRBV5-5 and TRBJ2-3; D is uncertain. CDR3 size: 14 residues. Germline lookup yields CDR1 SGHKS and CDR2 YYEKEE (reference sequence). The germline V and J ends were trimmed by 4 bases and 2 bases, with 11 bases remaining between them. The chain's CDR3 is CASSPTLLTDTQYF. CDR3 DNA: TGTGCCAGCAGCCCAACATTGCTCACAGATACGCAGTATTTT.

The chain has TRBV6-1 and TRBJ1-5, with a weak D call TRBD1 (6 bases). The ends were cut back, 1 base at V and 3 bases at J, with 10 bases in the middle. The CDR3 spans 15 residues. The germline V gene encodes CDR1 MNHNS and CDR2 SASEGT. CDR3 residues: CASSEGPGVNQPQHF. In DNA, the CDR3 is TGTGCCAGCAGTGAAGGCCCAGGGGTCAATCAGCCCCAGCATTTT.

This clone is a singleton in its sample. V is TRBV28 and J is TRBJ1-1, with D possibly being TRBD1 (5 bases). CDR3 length: 14 residues. The V and J ends lost 3 bases and 4 bases respectively, with 12 bases between them. Germline V gene sequence: CDR1 MDHEN, CDR2 SYDVKM. The CDR3 spells CASSLGGEGTEAFF. CDR3 in DNA: TGTGCCAGCAGTTTGGGGGGAGAGGGCACTGAAGCTTTCTTT.

V gene TRBV2 combines with J gene TRBJ2-7, with 9 nucleotides matching TRBD1. The CDR3 loop spans 14 amino acids. CDR1 is SNHLY, CDR2 FYNNEI, per germline. J was trimmed by 3 bases and V by 7 bases; bases with no gene match: 7. In nucleotides, the CDR3 is TGTGCCAGCACCCTGGACAGGGGCTTCTACGAGCAGTACTTC. Protein: CASTLDRGFYEQYF.

The chain joins TRBV7-9 to TRBJ2-7, with a tentative D call TRBD1 (6 bases). The length of the CDR3 is 14 residues. V was cut by 1 base and J by 2 bases, with 9 bases left in between. Germline V gene lookup returns CDR1 SEHNR and CDR2 FQNEAQ (reference sequence). The chain's CDR3 is CASSLGPGAYEQYF. In nucleotides, the CDR3 is TGTGCCAGCAGCTTAGGTCCAGGGGCCTACGAGCAGTACTTC.

The chain uses TRBV29-1 and TRBJ1-2; D possibly corresponds to TRBD1 (5 bases). From germline, CDR1 is SQVTM and CDR2 ANQGSEA. V lost 3 bases, J lost 8 bases, and 7 bases lay in between. This CDR3 is built from 10 residues. The CDR3 protein is CSVDRAGYTF. The CDR3 region has the DNA TGCAGCGTTGACAGGGCGGGCTACACCTTC.

The chain has TRBV5-1 and TRBJ1-2; tentative D call: TRBD1 (6 bases). Germline CDR1 SGHRS, CDR2 YFSETQ. This CDR3 comprises 16 residues. The V gene lost 0 bases and the J gene lost 2 bases, with 14 bases spanning the gap. The CDR3 is CASSLGVTGINYGYTF. CDR3 sequence (DNA): TGCGCCAGCAGCTTGGGTGTCACAGGGATAAACTATGGCTACACCTTC.

This chain connects TRBV19 to TRBJ1-2; D gene uncertain. This CDR3 spans 13 amino acids. From germline, CDR1 is LNHDA and CDR2 SQIVND (reference sequence). V lost 3 bases and J 4 bases, leaving 9 bases between the germline ends. The CDR3 reads CASSMWEGYGYTF. CDR3 nucleotides: TGTGCCAGTAGTATGTGGGAGGGCTATGGCTACACCTTC.